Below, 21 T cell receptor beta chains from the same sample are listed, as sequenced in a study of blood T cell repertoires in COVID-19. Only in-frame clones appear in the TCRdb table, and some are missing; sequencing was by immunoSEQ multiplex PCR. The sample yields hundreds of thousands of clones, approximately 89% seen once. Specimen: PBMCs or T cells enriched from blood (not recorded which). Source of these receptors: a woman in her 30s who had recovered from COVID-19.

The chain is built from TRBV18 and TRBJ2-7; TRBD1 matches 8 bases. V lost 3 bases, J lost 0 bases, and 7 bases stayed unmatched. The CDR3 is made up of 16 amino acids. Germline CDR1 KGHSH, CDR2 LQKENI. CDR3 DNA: TGTGCCAGCTCACCCGGACAGGGATTGGGCTCCTACGAGCAGTACTTC. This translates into CASSPGQGLGSYEQYF.

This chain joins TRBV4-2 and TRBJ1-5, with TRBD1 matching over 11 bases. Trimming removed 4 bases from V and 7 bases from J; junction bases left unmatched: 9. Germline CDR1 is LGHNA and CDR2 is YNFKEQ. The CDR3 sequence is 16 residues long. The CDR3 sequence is CASSPNPGQGGQPQHF. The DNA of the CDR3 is TGTGCCAGCAGCCCAAACCCGGGACAGGGGGGGCAGCCCCAGCATTTT.

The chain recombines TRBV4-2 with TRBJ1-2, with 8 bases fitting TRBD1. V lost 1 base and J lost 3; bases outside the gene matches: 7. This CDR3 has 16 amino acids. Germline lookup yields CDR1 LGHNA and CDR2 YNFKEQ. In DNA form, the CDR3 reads TGTGCCAGCAGCCAAGTCGGATTACAGGGGGACTATGGCTACACCTTC. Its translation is CASSQVGLQGDYGYTF.

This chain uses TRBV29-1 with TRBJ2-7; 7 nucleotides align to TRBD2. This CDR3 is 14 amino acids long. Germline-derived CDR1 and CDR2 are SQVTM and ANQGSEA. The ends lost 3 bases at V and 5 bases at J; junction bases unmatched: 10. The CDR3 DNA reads TGCAGCGTTGAGGGGCTAGCGGAAACCAACGAGCAGTACTTC. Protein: CSVEGLAETNEQYF.

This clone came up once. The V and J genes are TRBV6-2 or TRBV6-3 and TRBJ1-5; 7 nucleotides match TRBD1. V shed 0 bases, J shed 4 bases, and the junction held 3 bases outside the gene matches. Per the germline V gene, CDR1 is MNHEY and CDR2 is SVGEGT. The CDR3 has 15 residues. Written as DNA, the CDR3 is TGTGCCAGCAGTTACTCCGGACAGGTAAATCAGCCCCAGCATTTT. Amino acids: CASSYSGQVNQPQHF.

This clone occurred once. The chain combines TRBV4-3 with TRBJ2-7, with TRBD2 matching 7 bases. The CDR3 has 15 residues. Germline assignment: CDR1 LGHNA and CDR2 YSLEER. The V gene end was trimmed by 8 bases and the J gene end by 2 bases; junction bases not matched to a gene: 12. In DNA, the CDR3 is TGCGCCAGCCCCGCCCGTGGGGGACTAACCTACGAGCAGTACTTC. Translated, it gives CASPARGGLTYEQYF.

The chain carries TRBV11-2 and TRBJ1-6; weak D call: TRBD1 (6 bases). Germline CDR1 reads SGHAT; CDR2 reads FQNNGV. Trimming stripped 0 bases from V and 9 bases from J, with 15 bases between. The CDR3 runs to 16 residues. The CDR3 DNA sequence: TGTGCCAGCAGCTTAGACCCCAACAGGGAAGCTTCACCCCTCCACTTT. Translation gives CASSLDPNREASPLHF.

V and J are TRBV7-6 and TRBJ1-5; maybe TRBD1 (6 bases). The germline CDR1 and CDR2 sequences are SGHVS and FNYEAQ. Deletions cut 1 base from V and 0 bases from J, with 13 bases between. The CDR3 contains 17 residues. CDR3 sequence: CASSLDRADGSNQPQHF. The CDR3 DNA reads TGTGCCAGCAGCTTAGACAGGGCGGACGGTAGCAATCAGCCCCAGCATTTT.

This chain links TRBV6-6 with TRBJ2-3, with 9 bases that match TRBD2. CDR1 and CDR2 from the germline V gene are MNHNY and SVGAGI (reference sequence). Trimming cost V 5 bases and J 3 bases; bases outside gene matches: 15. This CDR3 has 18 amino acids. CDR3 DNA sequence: TGTGCCAGCAGTCCCGCCCTGATTGTTCTAGCGGGAACAGATACGCAGTATTTT. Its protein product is CASSPALIVLAGTDTQYF.

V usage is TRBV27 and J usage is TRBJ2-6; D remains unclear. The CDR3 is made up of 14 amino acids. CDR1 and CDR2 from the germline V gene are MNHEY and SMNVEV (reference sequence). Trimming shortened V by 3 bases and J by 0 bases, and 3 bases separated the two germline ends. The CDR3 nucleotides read TGTGCCAGCAGTTTCGTCTCTGGGGCCAACGTCCTGACTTTC. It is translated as CASSFVSGANVLTF. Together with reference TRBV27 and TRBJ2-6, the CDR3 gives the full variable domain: EAQVTQNPRYLITVTGKKLTVTCSQNMNHEYMSWYRQDPGLGLRQIYYSMNVEVTDKGDVPEGYKVSRKEKRNFPLILESPSPNQTSLYFCASSFVSGANVLTFGAGSRLTVL.

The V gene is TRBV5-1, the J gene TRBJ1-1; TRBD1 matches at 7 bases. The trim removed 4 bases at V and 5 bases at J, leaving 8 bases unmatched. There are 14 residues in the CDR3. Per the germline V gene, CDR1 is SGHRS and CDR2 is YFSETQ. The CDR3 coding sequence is TGCGCCAGCAGCCAAGGCACAGGGGAAACTGAAGCTTTCTTT. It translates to CASSQGTGETEAFF.

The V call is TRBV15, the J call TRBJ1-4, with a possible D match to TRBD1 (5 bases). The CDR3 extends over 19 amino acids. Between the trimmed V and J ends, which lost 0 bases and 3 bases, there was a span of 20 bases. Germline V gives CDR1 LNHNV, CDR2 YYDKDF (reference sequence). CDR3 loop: CATSRDLVRELIPNEKLFF. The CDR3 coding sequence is TGTGCCACCAGCAGAGACTTGGTCAGGGAATTGATACCTAATGAAAAACTGTTTTTT.

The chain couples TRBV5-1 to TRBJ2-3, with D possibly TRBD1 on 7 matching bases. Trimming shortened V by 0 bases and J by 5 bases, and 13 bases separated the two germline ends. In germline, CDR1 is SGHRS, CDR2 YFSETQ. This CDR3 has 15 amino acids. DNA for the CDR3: TGCGCCAGCAGCTTGGGGAGGGGGCAGGGAGATACGCAGTATTTT. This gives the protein CASSLGRGQGDTQYF. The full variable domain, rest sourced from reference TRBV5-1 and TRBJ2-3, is KAGVTQTPRYLIKTRGQQVTLSCSPISGHRSVSWYQQTPGQGLQFLFEYFSETQRNKGNFPGRFSGRQFSNSRSEMNVSTLELGDSALYLCASSLGRGQGDTQYFGPGTRLTVL.

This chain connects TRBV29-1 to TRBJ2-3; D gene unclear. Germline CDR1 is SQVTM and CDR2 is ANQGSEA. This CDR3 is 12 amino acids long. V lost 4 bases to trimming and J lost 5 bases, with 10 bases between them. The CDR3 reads CSVVQSGDTQYF. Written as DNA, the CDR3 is TGCAGCGTTGTTCAGTCTGGAGATACGCAGTATTTT.

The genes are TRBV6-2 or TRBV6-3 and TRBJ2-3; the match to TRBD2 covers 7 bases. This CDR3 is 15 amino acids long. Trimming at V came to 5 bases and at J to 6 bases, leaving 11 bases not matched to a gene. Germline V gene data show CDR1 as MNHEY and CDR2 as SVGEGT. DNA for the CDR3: TGTGCCAGCAGTGACTACGCGGGAGATATCGATACGCAGTATTTT. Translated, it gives CASSDYAGDIDTQYF.

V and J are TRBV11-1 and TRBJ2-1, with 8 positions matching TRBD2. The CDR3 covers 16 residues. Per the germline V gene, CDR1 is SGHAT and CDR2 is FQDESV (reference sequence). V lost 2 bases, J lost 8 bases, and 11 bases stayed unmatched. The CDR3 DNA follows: TGTGCCAGCAGCTTAATGTCTGGGGGTAGCGGGGATGAGCAGTTCTTC. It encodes CASSLMSGGSGDEQFF.

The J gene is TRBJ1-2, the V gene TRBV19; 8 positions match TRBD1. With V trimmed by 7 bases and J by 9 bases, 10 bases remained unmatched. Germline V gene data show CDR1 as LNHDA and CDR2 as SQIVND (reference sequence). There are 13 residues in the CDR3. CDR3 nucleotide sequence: TGTGCCAGTACAAATGGACAGGGCCAACGCTACACCTTC. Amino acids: CASTNGQGQRYTF.

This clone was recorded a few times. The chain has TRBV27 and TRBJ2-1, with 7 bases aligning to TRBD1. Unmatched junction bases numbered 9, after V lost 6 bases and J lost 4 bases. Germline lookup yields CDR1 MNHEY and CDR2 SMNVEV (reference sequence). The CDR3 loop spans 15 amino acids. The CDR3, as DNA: TGTGCCAGCAGGAACCCCTCGGGACAGTACAATGAGCAGTTCTTC. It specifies CASRNPSGQYNEQFF.

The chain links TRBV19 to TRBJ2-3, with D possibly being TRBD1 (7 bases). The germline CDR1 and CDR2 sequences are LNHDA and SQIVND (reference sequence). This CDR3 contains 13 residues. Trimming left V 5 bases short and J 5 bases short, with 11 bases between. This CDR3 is CASSPQGGDTQYF. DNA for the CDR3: TGTGCCAGTAGTCCGCAGGGGGGAGATACGCAGTATTTT.

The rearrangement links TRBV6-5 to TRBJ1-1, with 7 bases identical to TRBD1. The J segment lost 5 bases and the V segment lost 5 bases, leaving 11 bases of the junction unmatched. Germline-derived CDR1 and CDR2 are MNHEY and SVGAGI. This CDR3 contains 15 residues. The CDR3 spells CASSTYRGLRTEAFF. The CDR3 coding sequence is TGTGCCAGCAGTACTTACAGGGGTCTCCGTACTGAAGCTTTCTTT.

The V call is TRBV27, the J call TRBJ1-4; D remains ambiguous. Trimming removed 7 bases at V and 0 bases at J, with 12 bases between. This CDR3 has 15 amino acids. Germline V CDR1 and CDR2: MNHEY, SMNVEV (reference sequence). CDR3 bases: TGTGCCAGCACCAGAGGAGGTGCAACTAATGAAAAACTGTTTTTT. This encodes CASTRGGATNEKLFF.